This passage covers 2 T cell receptor beta chains from one sample sequenced in a study of response to subunit inactivated influenza vaccine. MiXCR, run by TCRdb on the RT-PCR reads, gives a single entry per CDR3 protein. The sample lists over 750,000 distinct CDR3 sequences, 21% occurring once. This material consisted of PBMCs from blood, taken 4 to 6 days after vaccination. The receptors here all came from a man aged 50 to 60 who received an inactivated influenza vaccine.

This clonotype occurred a few times. This rearrangement joins TRBV20-1 to TRBJ2-1; the D is unclear. The ends were cut back, 3 bases at V and 7 bases at J, with 16 bases in the middle. From germline, CDR1 is DFQATT and CDR2 SNEGSKA (reference sequence). CDR3 length: 14 residues. CDR3 nucleotides: TGCAGTGCTAGGTCCCTAGGATTTTTAAATGAGCAGTTCTTC. Residues: CSARSLGFLNEQFF.

The chain has TRBV28 and TRBJ2-7; D gene ambiguous. The V end lost 2 bases, the J end lost 1 base, and 9 bases lay between the germline ends. Germline CDR1 MDHEN, CDR2 SYDVKM. The CDR3 runs to 14 residues. CDR3 bases: TGTGCCAGCAGTTTAATCGGTTATTCCTACGAGCAGTACTTC. Protein sequence: CASSLIGYSYEQYF.